This T cell receptor beta chain derives from a study of glioma-infiltrating T cells after dendritic cell vaccination. About the research overall: Glioblastoma patients came from Phase I and II dendritic cell vaccination trials. Autologous tumor lysate was loaded overnight onto monocyte-derived dendritic cells grown about seven days with IL-4 and GM-CSF. Study-level results: Complete blood and tumor specimen sets were limited to few patients. Higher TCR clonality did not directly relate to longer survival.

Only one count was recorded for this clone. Antigen: not known. Other DNA variants within this sample encode the same CDR3. V lost 6 bases to trimming and J lost 4 bases; unmatched junction nucleotides: 6. The germline CDR1 and CDR2 sequences are MNHEY and SVGAGI. This CDR3 spans 15 amino acids. This table comes from immunoSEQ multiplex PCR, and its TCRdb copy is limited to in-frame clones, with some not included. Of under 35,000 clones detected, 90% appear once; the ten largest clones hold under 2.5%. The clonotype was recovered from a human donor with glioblastoma. The chain joins TRBV6-5 to TRBJ1-6, with 7 positions matching TRBD1. The sample consisted of blood, taken before dendritic cell vaccination. The CDR3 spells CASSPDRVYNSPLHF. In nucleotides, the CDR3 is TGTGCCAGCAGCCCTGACAGGGTATATAATTCACCCCTCCACTTT.